A few counts support the clone carrying this T cell receptor beta chain. What it binds is not known. Trimming at V came to 4 bases and at J to 1 base, leaving 11 bases not matched to a gene. CDR3 length equals 17 residues. This record belongs to a study of blood T cells in healthy people across ages. Whole-study context: About one barcoded beta molecule per two T cells was captured by template switching.

Together with a sample-barcoded 5' primer, a J-beta primer mix was included in a second PCR lasting about 7 to 11 cycles. A single record per CDR3 protein comes from TCRdb applying MiXCR to the 5' RACE reads. This sample has about 780,000 distinct CDR3 sequences; more than 35% occur once, and the top ten carry 15% to 20%. Isolation per sample recovered at least 6 million PBMCs. General study findings and limits: Older age coincided with a roughly linear decline in TCR beta diversity per million T cells.

This sequence was found in a man at least 80 years old in good health. The gene calls are TRBV12-3 or TRBV12-4 and TRBJ1-1, with 8 positions matching TRBD1. The sequenced material came from blood. The CDR3 DNA is TGTGCCAGCAGTTCTCTCGGACAGGGTGGGGAGAACACTGAAGCTTTCTTT. Its protein is CASSSLGQGGENTEAFF.